The 11 T cell receptor beta chains in this list originate from one sample, sequenced in a study of cytomegalovirus exposure and HLA in healthy donors. This PCR relied on a set of 60 Vbeta primers and 13 Jbeta primers. Measured with immunoSEQ multiplex PCR; TCRdb has only the in-frame clones, and not every one. Of about 160,000 clones in the sample, roughly 80% were seen once. The sequenced sample was PBMCs. The receptor set was obtained from a male donor in good health and CMV-seronegative.

This chain connects TRBV28 to TRBJ1-5, with 11 bases identical to TRBD1. CDR3 length: 15 amino acids. The trim removed 2 bases at V and 8 bases at J, leaving 5 bases unmatched. Germline CDR1 reads MDHEN; CDR2 reads SYDVKM. The CDR3 spells CASSLNLGQGEPQHF. The DNA of the CDR3 is TGTGCCAGCAGTTTAAATCTGGGACAGGGGGAGCCCCAGCATTTT.

The chain uses TRBV14 and TRBJ2-5; D perhaps matches TRBD1 (5 bases). This CDR3 is built from 14 residues. V dropped 7 bases and J dropped 5 bases, with 17 bases sitting between them. Germline loops: CDR1 SGHDN, CDR2 FVKESK. In nucleotides, the CDR3 is TGTGCCAGCACCCCTTTTGGGGCCGGCGAGACCCAGTACTTC. It encodes CASTPFGAGETQYF.

The count of this clone is one. V usage is TRBV13 and J usage is TRBJ2-6, with D tentatively TRBD1 (6 bases). Between the trimmed V and J ends, which lost 5 bases and 6 bases, there was a span of 20 bases. The CDR3 is 17 residues long. Looked up from germline, CDR1 is PRHDT and CDR2 is FYEKMQ (reference sequence). CDR3 in amino acids: CASSERDTAFSANVLTF. The CDR3 region has the DNA TGTGCCAGCAGCGAACGGGACACGGCTTTCTCGGCCAACGTCCTGACTTTC.

The rearrangement links TRBV7-6 to TRBJ2-7; 8 bases line up with TRBD1. Trimming took 5 bases from V and 4 from J; bases not matched to a gene: 7. Germline CDR1 and CDR2: SGHVS and FNYEAQ. There are 14 residues in the CDR3. CDR3 coding DNA: TGTGCCAGCAGCCCACGACAGGGGTTTTACGAGCAGTACTTC. It encodes CASSPRQGFYEQYF.

The chain joins TRBV5-1 to TRBJ2-7, with TRBD1 matching over 9 bases. The ends lost 3 bases at V and 2 bases at J; junction bases unmatched: 6. This CDR3 spans 15 amino acids. Germline V gives CDR1 SGHRS, CDR2 YFSETQ. The CDR3: CASSSDRGGTYEQYF. The CDR3 DNA follows: TGCGCCAGCAGCTCGGACAGGGGAGGGACCTACGAGCAGTACTTC. The full variable domain, rest sourced from reference TRBV5-1 and TRBJ2-7, is KAGVTQTPRYLIKTRGQQVTLSCSPISGHRSVSWYQQTPGQGLQFLFEYFSETQRNKGNFPGRFSGRQFSNSRSEMNVSTLELGDSALYLCASSSDRGGTYEQYFGPGTRLTVT.

The chain employs TRBV5-4 and TRBJ1-1; 9 bases are shared with TRBD1. CDR1 SGHNT and CDR2 YYREEE come from the germline V gene (reference sequence). This CDR3 contains 14 residues. J gave up 5 bases and V 2 bases, and 4 bases lay outside the gene matches. The CDR3 DNA is TGTGCCAGCAGCTTTGGGACAGGGAGGACTGAAGCTTTCTTT. Translation gives CASSFGTGRTEAFF.

This clone was counted only a few times. This sequence joins TRBV5-6 and TRBJ2-7; tentative D call: TRBD2 (6 bases). Germline V CDR1 and CDR2: SGHDT, YYEEEE. V was shortened by 5 bases and J by 3 bases, with 15 bases between the two germline ends. The CDR3 extends over 14 amino acids. CDR3 coding DNA: TGTGCCAGCAGGCGGGGTGGGGGGTACTACGAGCAGTACTTC. It is translated as CASRRGGGYYEQYF.

The rearrangement uses TRBV7-9 and TRBJ2-3; possibly TRBD1 for D (7 bases). The V end lost 5 bases, the J end lost 2 bases, and 23 bases lay between the germline ends. Germline CDR1 SEHNR, CDR2 FQNEAQ (reference sequence). CDR3 size: 18 residues. The CDR3 spells CASSINHVGGQTTDTQYF. CDR3 sequence (DNA): TGTGCCAGCAGCATCAACCACGTCGGGGGACAGACCACAGATACGCAGTATTTT.

The gene calls are TRBV28 and TRBJ1-6; D is possibly TRBD1 (5 bases). Germline CDR1 and CDR2: MDHEN and SYDVKM. The ends were cut back, 6 bases at V and 7 bases at J, with 13 bases in the middle. CDR3 length: 14 residues. This CDR3 is CASRSAGQNSPLHF. Written as DNA, the CDR3 is TGTGCCAGCAGGTCCGCAGGGCAGAATTCACCCCTCCACTTT. The full variable domain, its missing parts supplied by reference TRBV28 and TRBJ1-6, is DVKVTQSSRYLVKRTGEKVFLECVQDMDHENMFWYRQDPGLGLRLIYFSYDVKMKEKGDIPEGYSVSREKKERFSLILESASTNQTSMYLCASRSAGQNSPLHFGNGTRLTVT.

The gene calls are TRBV6-5 and TRBJ2-3; TRBD2 matches 9 bases. The V gene's germline CDR1 is MNHEY and CDR2 SVGAGI. This CDR3 region has 15 residues. V lost 6 bases, J lost 1 base, and 5 bases stayed unmatched. The CDR3 region has the DNA TGTGCCAGCAGAGACAAGCGGGGGGGCACAGATACGCAGTATTTT. It encodes CASRDKRGGTDTQYF.

This clone was seen more than once but under ten times. V and J are TRBV18 and TRBJ2-7; 7 bases match TRBD1. V gave up 0 bases and J gave up 3 bases; unmatched junction bases: 5. This CDR3 has 15 residues. Germline CDR1 and CDR2: KGHSH and LQKENI. The CDR3 sequence: CASSPPEGALYEQYF. For the CDR3, the DNA is TGTGCCAGCTCACCACCTGAGGGGGCGCTCTACGAGCAGTACTTC.